Below, one T cell receptor beta chain is given with its context. Method: immunoSEQ multiplex PCR; TCRdb's copy keeps in-frame clones and lacks some. The repertoire holds around 150,000 clones, around 81% seen once, with 6.2% in the top ten. Participants were placed into cohorts based on the clinical history they reported. The data are from a study of blood T cell repertoires in COVID-19. About the study: Material from acute and convalescent COVID-19 was sourced from the United States, Italy and Spain. Sample material is recorded as cDNA or gDNA derived from T cells, B-cell-depleted T cells, or PBMCs.

Per the germline V gene, CDR1 is KGHSH and CDR2 is LQKENI. Trimming took off 2 bases at V and 4 bases at J, with 13 bases between the two ends. The length of the CDR3 is 15 residues. The sequence derives from a middle-aged woman who had recovered from COVID-19. Sequencing used PBMCs or T cells enriched from blood (not recorded which). The chain combines TRBV18 with TRBJ2-3, with D possibly matching TRBD2 (7 bases). In DNA, the CDR3 is TGTGCCAGCTCACCAACGGGGGGCGGGGCAGATACGCAGTATTTT. Amino acids: CASSPTGGGADTQYF. Drawing the rest from reference TRBV18 and TRBJ2-3, the complete variable domain is NAGVMQNPRHLVRRRGQEARLRCSPMKGHSHVYWYRQLPEEGLKFMVYLQKENIIDESGMPKERFSAEFPKEGPSILRIQQVVRGDSAAYFCASSPTGGGADTQYFGPGTRLTVL.